This section outlines one T cell receptor beta chain sequence together with its context. The target antigen is unknown. Germline values: CDR1 MDHEN, CDR2 SYDVKM. The CDR3 covers 13 residues. V was cut by 9 bases and J by 5 bases, with 15 bases left in between. This sample is part of a study of PD-1 blockade in mismatch repair-deficient tumors. Study information: Enrolled about 2013-2016, patients had progressing, pretreated mismatch repair-deficient cancers of 12 types.

Study-wide points: Tumor-resident clones, often undetectable pretreatment in blood, expanded then contracted after pembrolizumab.

PCR or immunohistochemistry showed mismatch repair deficiency in every enrolled patient. The TCR-sequenced patients were three responders to pembrolizumab. The assay was immunoSEQ multiplex PCR, and TCRdb's table has in-frame clones only and misses some. The sample includes 100,000 or so clones, over 65% of them seen just once. The specimen comprised peripheral blood, sampled approximately 35 weeks after starting pembrolizumab. This chain connects TRBV28 to TRBJ2-3; no reliable D call. This sequence was found in an adult with mismatch repair-deficient cancer. The CDR3, as DNA: TGTGCCAGTAGTCGATCTGGCGGAGATACGCAGTATTTT. Translated, it gives CASSRSGGDTQYF.